This T cell receptor (beta chain) was captured in a study of PD-L1 blockade in urothelial cancer. The wider study: Between 0 and 3 chemotherapy regimens preceded treatment for each patient. Blood underwent analysis 3 weeks (second dose) and 6 weeks after treatment began.

Every PCR received spiked-in synthetic TCR analog templates. Measured with immunoSEQ multiplex PCR; TCRdb has only the in-frame clones, and not every one. Found here are about 130,000 clones, approximately 88% of them singletons; the top ten hold 2.5% to 4%. The germline gives CDR1 LNHDA, CDR2 SQIVND (reference sequence). V shed 2 bases and J 8 bases; nucleotides not matched to a gene: 5. CDR3 size: 14 residues. The time point denotes: pretreatment peripheral blood. This receptor was identified in a man aged 45-65 years with urothelial cancer. The J gene is TRBJ2-2, the V gene TRBV19; 7 bases map to TRBD1. The sample here was PBMCs, taken around atezolizumab (anti-PD-L1) treatment. The CDR3 coding sequence is TGTGCCAGTAGTATAAGGCAGGGGGTAGGGGAGCTGTTTTTT. Encoded protein: CASSIRQGVGELFF. Drawing the rest from reference TRBV19 and TRBJ2-2, the complete variable domain is DGGITQSPKYLFRKEGQNVTLSCEQNLNHDAMYWYRQDPGQGLRLIYYSQIVNDFQKGDIAEGYSVSREKKESFPLTVTSAQKNPTAFYLCASSIRQGVGELFFGEGSRLTVL.